The present entry profiles one T cell receptor (beta chain) with its context. No antigen is known for it. All patients were mismatch repair deficient, assessed by either PCR or immunohistochemistry. TCRs were sequenced from three patients responding to pembrolizumab. These data come from a study of PD-1 blockade in mismatch repair-deficient tumors. Study information: Enrolled about 2013-2017, patients had progressing, pretreated mismatch repair-deficient cancers of over nine types.

Study observations and caveats: After pembrolizumab, tumor-resident clones rose rapidly, then generally contracted before radiologic responses.

The repertoire was sequenced with immunoSEQ multiplex PCR; TCRdb's copy has only in-frame clones and lacks some. Of 90,000 to 130,000 clones listed, more than 60% were seen once; the top ten hold 4% to 6%. This CDR3 contains 16 residues. Germline values: CDR1 MNHEY, CDR2 SMNVEV (reference sequence). V was trimmed by 6 bases and J by 4 bases, leaving 18 bases between them. The receptor was isolated from an adult with mismatch repair-deficient cancer. The chain is built from TRBV27 and TRBJ2-2, with D possibly matching TRBD2 (5 bases). The sample was peripheral blood, taken 60 weeks after starting pembrolizumab. The CDR3 protein is CASSSWTPGSTGELFF. The CDR3 DNA reads as TGTGCCAGCAGCTCCTGGACTCCCGGAAGCACCGGGGAGCTGTTTTTT.